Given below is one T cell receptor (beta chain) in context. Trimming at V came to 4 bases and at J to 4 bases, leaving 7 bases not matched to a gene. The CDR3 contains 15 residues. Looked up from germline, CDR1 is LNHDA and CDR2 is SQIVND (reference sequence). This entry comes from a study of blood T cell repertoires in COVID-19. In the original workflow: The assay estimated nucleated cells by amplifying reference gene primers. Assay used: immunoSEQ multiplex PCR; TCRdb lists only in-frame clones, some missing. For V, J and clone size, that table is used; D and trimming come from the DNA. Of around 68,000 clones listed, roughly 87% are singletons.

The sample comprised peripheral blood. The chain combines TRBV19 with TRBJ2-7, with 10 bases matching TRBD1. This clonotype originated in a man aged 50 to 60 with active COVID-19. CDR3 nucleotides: TGTGCCAGTAGTAATCCTGGGACAGGGGTTTACGAGCAGTACTTC. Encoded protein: CASSNPGTGVYEQYF.